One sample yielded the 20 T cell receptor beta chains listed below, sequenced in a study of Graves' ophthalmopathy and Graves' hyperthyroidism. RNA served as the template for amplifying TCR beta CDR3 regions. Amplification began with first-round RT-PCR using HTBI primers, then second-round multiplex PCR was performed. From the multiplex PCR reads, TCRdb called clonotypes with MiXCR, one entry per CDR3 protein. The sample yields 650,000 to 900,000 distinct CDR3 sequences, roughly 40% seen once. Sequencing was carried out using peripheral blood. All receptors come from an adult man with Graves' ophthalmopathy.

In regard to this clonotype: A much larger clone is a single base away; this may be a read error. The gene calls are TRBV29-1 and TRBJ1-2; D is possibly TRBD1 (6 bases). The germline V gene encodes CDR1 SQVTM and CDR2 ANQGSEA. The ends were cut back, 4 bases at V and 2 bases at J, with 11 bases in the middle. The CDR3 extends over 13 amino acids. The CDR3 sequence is CSVGGAENYGYTF. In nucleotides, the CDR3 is TGCAGCGTTGGGGGGGCAGAAAACTATGGCTACACCTTC.

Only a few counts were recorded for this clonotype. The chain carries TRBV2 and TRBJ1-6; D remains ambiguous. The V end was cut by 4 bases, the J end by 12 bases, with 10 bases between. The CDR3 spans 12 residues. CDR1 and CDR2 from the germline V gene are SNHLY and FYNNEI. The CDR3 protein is CASSGLGRPLHF. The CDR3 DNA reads TGTGCCAGCAGTGGATTAGGCAGACCCCTCCACTTT.

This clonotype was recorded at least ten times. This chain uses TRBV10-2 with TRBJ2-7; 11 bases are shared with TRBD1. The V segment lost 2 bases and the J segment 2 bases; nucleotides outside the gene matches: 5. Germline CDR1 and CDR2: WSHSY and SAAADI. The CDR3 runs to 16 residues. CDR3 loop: CASSEAGQGEPYEQYF. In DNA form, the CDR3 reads TGCGCCAGCAGTGAGGCGGGACAGGGGGAACCCTACGAGCAGTACTTC.

CDR3 nucleotides: TGCGCCAGCAGCCAAGAAGGGCTAGACCACGAGCAGTACTTC. Translated, it gives CASSQEGLDHEQYF. The chain links TRBV4-3 to TRBJ2-7; D gene unclear. V lost 0 bases and J 5 bases, leaving 11 bases between the germline ends. This CDR3 region has 14 residues. Germline V gene data show CDR1 as LGHNA and CDR2 as YSLEER.

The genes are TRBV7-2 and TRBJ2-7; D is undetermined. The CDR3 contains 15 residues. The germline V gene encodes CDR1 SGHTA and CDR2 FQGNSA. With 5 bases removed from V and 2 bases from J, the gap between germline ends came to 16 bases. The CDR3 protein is CASSQEFDTAYEQYF. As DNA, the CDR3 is TGTGCCAGCAGCCAGGAATTCGACACGGCCTACGAGCAGTACTTC.

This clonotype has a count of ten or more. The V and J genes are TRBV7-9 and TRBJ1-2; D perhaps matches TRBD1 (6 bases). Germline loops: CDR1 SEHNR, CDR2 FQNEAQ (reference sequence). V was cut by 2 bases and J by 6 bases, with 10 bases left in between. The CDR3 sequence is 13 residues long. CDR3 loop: CASSLLGGHGYTF. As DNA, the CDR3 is TGTGCCAGCAGCTTACTGGGGGGCCATGGCTACACCTTC.

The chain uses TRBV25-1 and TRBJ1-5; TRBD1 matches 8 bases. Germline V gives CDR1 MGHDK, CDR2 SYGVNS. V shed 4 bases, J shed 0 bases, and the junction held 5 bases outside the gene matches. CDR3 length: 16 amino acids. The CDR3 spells CASSANRGNSNQPQHF. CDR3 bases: TGTGCCAGCAGTGCGAACAGGGGGAATAGCAATCAGCCCCAGCATTTT.

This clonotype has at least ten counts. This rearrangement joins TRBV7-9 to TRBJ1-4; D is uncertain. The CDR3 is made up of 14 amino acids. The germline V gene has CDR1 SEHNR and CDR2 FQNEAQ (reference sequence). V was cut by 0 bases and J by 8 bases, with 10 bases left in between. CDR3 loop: CASSLAYGTEKLFF. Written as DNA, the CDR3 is TGTGCCAGCAGCTTAGCGTATGGCACCGAAAAACTGTTTTTT. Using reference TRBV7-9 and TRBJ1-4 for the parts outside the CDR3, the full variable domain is DTGVSQNPRHKITKRGQNVTFRCDPISEHNRLYWYRQTLGQGPEFLTYFQNEAQLEKSRLLSDRFSAERPKGSFSTLEIQRTEQGDSAMYLCASSLAYGTEKLFFGSGTQLSVL.

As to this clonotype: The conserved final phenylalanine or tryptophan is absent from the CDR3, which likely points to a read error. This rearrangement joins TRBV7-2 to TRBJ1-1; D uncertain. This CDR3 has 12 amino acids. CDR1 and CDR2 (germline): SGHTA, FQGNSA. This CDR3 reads CAPVQMSPEAFL. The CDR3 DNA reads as TGTGCACCCGTACAAATGAGCCCTGAAGCTTTCCTT.

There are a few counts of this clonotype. DNA for the CDR3: TGTGCCAGTAGTCTCGCGGGACAAGCTAGAGTTAAGAACACCATATATTTT. Protein: CASSLAGQARVKNTIYF. The chain has TRBV19 and TRBJ1-3, with D perhaps TRBD1 (6 bases). Between the trimmed V and J ends, which lost 5 bases and 7 bases, there was a span of 24 bases. In germline, CDR1 is LNHDA, CDR2 SQIVND (reference sequence). The CDR3 has 17 residues. The full variable domain, with the rest looked up from reference TRBV19 and TRBJ1-3, is DGGITQSPKYLFRKEGQNVTLSCEQNLNHDAMYWYRQDPGQGLRLIYYSQIVNDFQKGDIAEGYSVSREKKESFPLTVTSAQKNPTAFYLCASSLAGQARVKNTIYFGEGSWLTVV.

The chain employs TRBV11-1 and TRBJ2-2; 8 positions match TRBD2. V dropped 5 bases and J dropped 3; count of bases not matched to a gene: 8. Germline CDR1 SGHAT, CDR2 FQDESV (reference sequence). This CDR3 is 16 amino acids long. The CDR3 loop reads CASSPGRAEDTGELFF. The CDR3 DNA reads TGTGCCAGCAGCCCCGGGAGGGCAGAGGACACCGGGGAGCTGTTTTTT.

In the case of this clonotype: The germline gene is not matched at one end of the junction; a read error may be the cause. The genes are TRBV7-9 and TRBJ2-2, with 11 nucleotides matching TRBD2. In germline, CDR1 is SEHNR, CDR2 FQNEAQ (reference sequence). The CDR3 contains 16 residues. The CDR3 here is CASSPRLAGSAGELFF. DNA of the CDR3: TGCGCCAGCAGCCCTCGACTAGCGGGAAGTGCCGGGGAGCTGTTTTTT.

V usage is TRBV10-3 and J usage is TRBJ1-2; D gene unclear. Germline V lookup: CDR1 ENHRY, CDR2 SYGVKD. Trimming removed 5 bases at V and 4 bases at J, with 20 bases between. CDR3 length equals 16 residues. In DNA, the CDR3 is TGTGCCATCAGTACCCTAACACTTGGACGGACCTATGGCTACACCTTC. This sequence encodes CAISTLTLGRTYGYTF.

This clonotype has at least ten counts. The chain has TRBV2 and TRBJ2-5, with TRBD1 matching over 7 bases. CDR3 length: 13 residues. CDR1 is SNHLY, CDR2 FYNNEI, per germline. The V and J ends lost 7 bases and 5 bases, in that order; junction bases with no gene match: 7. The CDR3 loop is CASTLTGQETQYF. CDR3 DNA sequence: TGTGCCAGCACCTTGACAGGGCAGGAGACCCAGTACTTC.

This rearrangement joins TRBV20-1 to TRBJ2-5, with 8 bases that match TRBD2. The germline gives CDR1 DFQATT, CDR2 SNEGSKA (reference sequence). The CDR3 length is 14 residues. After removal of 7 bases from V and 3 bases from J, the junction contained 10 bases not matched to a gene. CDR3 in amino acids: CSGRGAGVEETQYF. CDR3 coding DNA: TGCAGTGGGAGAGGAGCGGGAGTCGAAGAGACCCAGTACTTC.

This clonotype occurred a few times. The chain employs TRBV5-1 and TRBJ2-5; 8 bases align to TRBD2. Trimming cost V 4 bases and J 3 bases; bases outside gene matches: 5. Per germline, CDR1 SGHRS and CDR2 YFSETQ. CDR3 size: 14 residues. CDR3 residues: CASSLLAEEETQYF. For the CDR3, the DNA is TGCGCCAGCAGCCTACTAGCGGAAGAAGAGACCCAGTACTTC.

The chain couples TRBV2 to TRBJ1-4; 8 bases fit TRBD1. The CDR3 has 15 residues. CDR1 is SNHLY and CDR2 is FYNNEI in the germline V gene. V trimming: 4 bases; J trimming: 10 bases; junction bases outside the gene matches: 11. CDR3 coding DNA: TGTGCCAGCAGTGTAGAGACAGGGGATGGTGGAAAACTGTTTTTT. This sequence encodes CASSVETGDGGKLFF.

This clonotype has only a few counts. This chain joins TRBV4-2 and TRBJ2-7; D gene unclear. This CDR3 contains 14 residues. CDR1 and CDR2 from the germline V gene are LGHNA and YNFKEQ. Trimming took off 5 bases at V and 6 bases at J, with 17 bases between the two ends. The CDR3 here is CASSEGRQIFEQYF. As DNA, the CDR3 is TGTGCCAGCAGCGAAGGACGGCAAATCTTCGAGCAGTACTTC.

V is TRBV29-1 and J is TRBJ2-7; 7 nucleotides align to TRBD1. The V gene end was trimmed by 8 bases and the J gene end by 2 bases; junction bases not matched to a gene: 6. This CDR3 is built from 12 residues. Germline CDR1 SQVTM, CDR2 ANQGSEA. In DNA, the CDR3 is TGCAGCCAAGACAGGGTAACCTACGAGCAGTACTTC. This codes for CSQDRVTYEQYF.

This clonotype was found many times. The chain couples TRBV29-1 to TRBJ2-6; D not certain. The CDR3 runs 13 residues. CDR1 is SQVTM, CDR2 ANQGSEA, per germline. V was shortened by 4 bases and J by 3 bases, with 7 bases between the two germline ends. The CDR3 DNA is TGCAGCGTTGGGGTTAGTGGGGCCAACGTCCTGACTTTC. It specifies CSVGVSGANVLTF.